The next 32 T cell receptor beta chains were all read from a single sample in a study of cytomegalovirus exposure and HLA in healthy donors. It was with 60 Vbeta and 13 Jbeta primers that the PCR ran. The table came from immunoSEQ multiplex PCR; TCRdb's copy has only in-frame clones and leaves some out. The sample lists 140,000 to 150,000 clones, over 70% seen once, with about 6.4% in the top ten. The sequenced material came from PBMCs. The receptors stem from a man aged 25 to 45 in good health and CMV-seronegative.

The CDR3 sequence: CASSKTEGNTEAFF. CDR3 DNA: TGTGCCAGCAGTAAAACAGAAGGGAACACTGAAGCTTTCTTT. V usage is TRBV2 and J usage is TRBJ1-1; D is unresolved. Per germline, CDR1 SNHLY and CDR2 FYNNEI. This CDR3 is 14 amino acids long. The V and J ends lost 5 bases and 1 base respectively, with 11 bases between them.

V usage is TRBV11-2 and J usage is TRBJ2-3; maybe TRBD1 (5 bases). V was trimmed by 6 bases and J by 2 bases, leaving 12 bases between them. The CDR3 runs 14 residues. Germline V gene lookup returns CDR1 SGHAT and CDR2 FQNNGV. CDR3 sequence (DNA): TGTGCCAGCAGTCCAGGGTGGGCCACAGATACGCAGTATTTT. Its protein product is CASSPGWATDTQYF.

This chain links TRBV9 with TRBJ2-6; 7 bases map to TRBD1. The germline gives CDR1 SGDLS, CDR2 YYNGEE. V lost 4 bases and J lost 0; bases outside the gene matches: 4. The CDR3 totals 16 residues. The chain's CDR3 is CASSPSGGSGANVLTF. The CDR3 DNA follows: TGTGCCAGCAGCCCTTCAGGGGGCTCTGGGGCCAACGTCCTGACTTTC. Filled out from reference TRBV9 and TRBJ2-6, the complete variable domain reads DSGVTQTPKHLITATGQRVTLRCSPRSGDLSVYWYQQSLDQGLQFLIQYYNGEERAKGNILERFSAQQFPDLHSELNLSSLELGDSALYFCASSPSGGSGANVLTFGAGSRLTVL.

This chain uses TRBV25-1 with TRBJ1-1; 7 bases line up with TRBD1. CDR3 size: 12 residues. V shed 8 bases and J 5 bases; nucleotides not matched to a gene: 5. The V gene's germline CDR1 is MGHDK and CDR2 SYGVNS. The CDR3 sequence: CASGQAGTEAFF. The CDR3, as DNA: TGTGCCAGCGGACAGGCGGGGACTGAAGCTTTCTTT.

V is TRBV30 and J is TRBJ1-1, with a tentative D call TRBD1 (6 bases). Deletions cut 3 bases from V and 3 bases from J, with 17 bases between. The CDR3 consists of 15 residues. Germline V CDR1 and CDR2: GTSNPN, SVGIG (reference sequence). CDR3: CAWRKGDLRDTEAFF. For the CDR3, the DNA is TGTGCCTGGAGAAAGGGGGACCTGCGGGACACTGAAGCTTTCTTT.

The chain uses TRBV28 and TRBJ1-1; D ambiguous. The germline CDR1 and CDR2 sequences are MDHEN and SYDVKM. Trimming removed 4 bases at V and 11 bases at J, with 17 bases between. The CDR3 sequence is 13 residues long. CDR3 in DNA: TGTGCCAGCAGTTCGGTCATCACCGGGGAGGCTTTCTTT. As protein: CASSSVITGEAFF.

The chain joins TRBV15 to TRBJ1-1, with TRBD1 matching over 12 bases. Germline assignment: CDR1 LNHNV and CDR2 YYDKDF (reference sequence). The CDR3 has 17 residues. The junction had 11 bases not matched to a gene; V was cut back by 8 bases and J by 1 base. For the CDR3, the DNA is TGTGCCACCGTCCCGGGACAGGGGGCCGCCAGGAACACTGAAGCTTTCTTT. This gives the protein CATVPGQGAARNTEAFF.

The chain has TRBV6-6 and TRBJ2-2; 11 bases line up with TRBD1. This CDR3 has 14 amino acids. The germline V gene has CDR1 MNHNY and CDR2 SVGAGI (reference sequence). Trimming removed 7 bases from V and 6 bases from J; junction bases left unmatched: 4. CDR3 in amino acids: CASTRTGGSGELFF. CDR3 coding DNA: TGTGCCAGCACGAGGACAGGGGGCTCCGGGGAGCTGTTTTTT.

The CDR3 coding sequence is TGTGCCTGGGGAAGGGACAGCTTCTACGAGCAGTACTTC. Its protein product is CAWGRDSFYEQYF. The chain joins TRBV30 to TRBJ2-7, with 7 bases fitting TRBD1. Germline V gene sequence: CDR1 GTSNPN, CDR2 SVGIG (reference sequence). The V gene end was trimmed by 5 bases and the J gene end by 3 bases; junction bases not matched to a gene: 7. The CDR3 spans 13 residues.

CDR3 sequence: CASSLGTSSYNEQFF. As DNA, the CDR3 is TGTGCCAGCAGCTTAGGCACCAGCTCCTACAATGAGCAGTTCTTC. V is TRBV11-3 and J is TRBJ2-1, with no clear D. Trimming removed 1 base at V and 0 bases at J, with 7 bases between. The CDR3 loop spans 15 amino acids. Per the germline V gene, CDR1 is SGHNT and CDR2 is YENEEA.

This chain joins TRBV6-6 and TRBJ1-1, with a tentative D call TRBD1 (6 bases). The V end was cut by 0 bases, the J end by 5 bases, with 13 bases between. Germline lookup yields CDR1 MNHNY and CDR2 SVGAGI (reference sequence). The CDR3 loop spans 15 amino acids. This CDR3 reads CASSYSTGGRTEAFF. The CDR3 DNA reads TGTGCCAGCAGTTACTCTACGGGGGGCAGGACTGAAGCTTTCTTT.

The chain carries TRBV29-1 and TRBJ2-1; 7 bases are a match to TRBD2. Germline assignment: CDR1 SQVTM and CDR2 ANQGSEA. This CDR3 has 14 amino acids. Germline trimming cut 7 bases from V and 4 bases from J; bases unmatched to any gene: 10. CDR3 in DNA: TGCAGCGGCTCCGGGACTACCCTATACAATGAGCAGTTCTTC. Its protein product is CSGSGTTLYNEQFF.

This sequence joins TRBV10-3 and TRBJ2-2, with TRBD2 matching 11 bases. V shed 9 bases, J shed 7 bases, and the junction held 7 bases outside the gene matches. Germline CDR1 and CDR2: ENHRY and SYGVKD. This CDR3 region has 14 residues. CDR3 residues: CAITSGGNGGELFF. The CDR3 nucleotides are TGTGCCATTACTAGCGGGGGAAATGGCGGGGAGCTGTTTTTT.

In this sample, this clone turned up a few times. The V call is TRBV28, the J call TRBJ2-4; TRBD1 matches 8 bases. The germline V gene encodes CDR1 MDHEN and CDR2 SYDVKM. Trimming cost V 5 bases and J 6 bases; bases outside gene matches: 15. The CDR3 is 17 amino acids. The CDR3 here is CASSTFNADRERNIQYF. CDR3 nucleotides: TGTGCCAGCAGTACCTTCAACGCGGACAGGGAGAGAAACATTCAGTACTTC.

V gene TRBV19 combines with J gene TRBJ1-2; 9 bases agree with TRBD1. The CDR3 length is 16 residues. The V segment lost 4 bases and the J segment 4 bases; nucleotides outside the gene matches: 10. Germline V gives CDR1 LNHDA, CDR2 SQIVND (reference sequence). This CDR3 is CASSSPGTGYGYGYTF. In nucleotides, the CDR3 is TGTGCCAGTAGTAGTCCCGGGACAGGGTACGGCTATGGCTACACCTTC.

The genes are TRBV7-6 and TRBJ2-7; 8 bases are a match to TRBD2. Germline trimming cut 1 base from V and 7 bases from J; bases unmatched to any gene: 9. The germline CDR1 and CDR2 sequences are SGHVS and FNYEAQ. The CDR3 is 15 amino acids. The CDR3 DNA follows: TGTGCCAGCAGCTTAGAGAGTAGCGGGATAAATGAGCAGTACTTC. This encodes CASSLESSGINEQYF. Full variable domain (rest looked up from reference TRBV7-6 and TRBJ2-7): GAGVSQSPRYKVTKRGQDVALRCDPISGHVSLYWYRQALGQGPEFLTYFNYEAQQDKSGLPNDRFSAERPEGSISTLTIQRTEQRDSAMYRCASSLESSGINEQYFGPGTRLTVT.

This clone was detected only once. The chain joins TRBV28 to TRBJ1-6; D is possibly TRBD1 (5 bases). Trimming took 7 bases from V and 9 from J, leaving 13 bases between them. Germline V gene sequence: CDR1 MDHEN, CDR2 SYDVKM. The CDR3 has 13 amino acids. The CDR3 sequence is CASIPRVGSPLHF. DNA for the CDR3: TGTGCCAGCATCCCCAGGGTTGGTTCACCCCTCCACTTT. The full variable domain, completed using reference TRBV28 and TRBJ1-6, is DVKVTQSSRYLVKRTGEKVFLECVQDMDHENMFWYRQDPGLGLRLIYFSYDVKMKEKGDIPEGYSVSREKKERFSLILESASTNQTSMYLCASIPRVGSPLHFGNGTRLTVT.

CDR3 nucleotide sequence: TGCGCCAGCAGCCCCGGACAGGGCCCAAATTCACCCCTCCACTTT. Residues: CASSPGQGPNSPLHF. The V and J genes are TRBV4-1 and TRBJ1-6, with 8 bases matching TRBD1. The junction had 6 bases not matched to a gene; V was cut back by 4 bases and J by 7 bases. The CDR3 contains 15 residues. Germline assignment: CDR1 MGHRA and CDR2 YSYEKL.

The chain recombines TRBV7-8 with TRBJ2-7; 7 bases line up with TRBD1. Per germline, CDR1 SGHVS and CDR2 FQNEAQ. CDR3 length equals 17 residues. The V and J ends lost 5 bases and 2 bases, in that order; junction bases with no gene match: 15. In DNA form, the CDR3 reads TGTGCCAGCAGCCGCCCCCGTAACCGGACAGGAACCTACGAGCAGTACTTC. Protein product: CASSRPRNRTGTYEQYF.

This clone was seen a few times. The chain employs TRBV25-1 and TRBJ2-5; 10 bases are a match to TRBD2. Per germline, CDR1 MGHDK and CDR2 SYGVNS. V trimming: 3 bases; J trimming: 5 bases; junction bases outside the gene matches: 6. CDR3 length: 15 residues. The CDR3 bases are TGTGCCAGCAGTGAGCTAGCGGGGGAGGCGGAGACCCAGTACTTC. This encodes CASSELAGEAETQYF.

V usage is TRBV30 and J usage is TRBJ1-6; D remains ambiguous. From germline, CDR1 is GTSNPN and CDR2 SVGIG (reference sequence). V lost 3 bases to trimming and J lost 0 bases, with 15 bases between them. This CDR3 has 17 amino acids. The DNA of the CDR3 is TGTGCCTGGAGCGACGGGTCCTGGAGCTCCTATAATTCACCCCTCCACTTT. Translation gives CAWSDGSWSSYNSPLHF.

The genes are TRBV7-2 and TRBJ2-7; D is undetermined. V lost 0 bases, J lost 0 bases, and 6 bases lay in between. Germline-derived CDR1 and CDR2 are SGHTA and FQGNSA. CDR3 length equals 14 residues. This CDR3 reads CASSLASGSYEQYF. The CDR3 nucleotides read TGTGCCAGCAGCTTAGCTTCCGGCTCCTACGAGCAGTACTTC.

The chain uses TRBV30 and TRBJ2-5; TRBD1 might be the D (5 bases). V lost 8 bases and J lost 1, with 11 bases in between. Germline V gene sequence: CDR1 GTSNPN, CDR2 SVGIG (reference sequence). The CDR3 covers 12 residues. The CDR3 nucleotides read TGTGCCCGCGACCAGGGCCAAGAGACCCAGTACTTC. Its protein product is CARDQGQETQYF.

In this sample, this clone turned up a few times. The rearrangement joins TRBV18 to TRBJ1-5; the D is unclear. Trimming stripped 3 bases from V and 3 bases from J, with 9 bases between. Germline V CDR1 and CDR2: KGHSH, LQKENI. CDR3 size: 14 residues. Here the CDR3 DNA reads TGTGCCAGCTCACCCGAGCGGGTCAATCAGCCCCAGCATTTT. Its protein product is CASSPERVNQPQHF.

In its sample, this clone was seen a few times. The rearrangement uses TRBV18 and TRBJ2-4, with 10 bases aligning to TRBD1. The CDR3 has 15 residues. Germline V gene lookup returns CDR1 KGHSH and CDR2 LQKENI. V shed 6 bases, J shed 7 bases, and the junction held 9 bases outside the gene matches. CDR3 in DNA: TGTGCCAGCTCGCCCACGACAGGGGGCAAGAACATTCAGTACTTC. It specifies CASSPTTGGKNIQYF.

This sequence joins TRBV29-1 and TRBJ2-3; D gene uncertain. V lost 4 bases to trimming and J lost 2 bases, with 16 bases between them. The CDR3 length is 15 residues. Germline V gene lookup returns CDR1 SQVTM and CDR2 ANQGSEA. CDR3 sequence reads: CSVVFSAEVTDTQYF. CDR3 DNA sequence: TGCAGCGTTGTTTTCTCGGCGGAAGTCACAGATACGCAGTATTTT.

This rearrangement joins TRBV7-2 to TRBJ1-1, with D possibly matching TRBD1 (6 bases). V lost 2 bases and J lost 6, with 13 bases in between. The CDR3 is made up of 14 amino acids. The germline CDR1 and CDR2 sequences are SGHTA and FQGNSA. CDR3: CASSLRQGSPEAFF. The CDR3 DNA reads as TGTGCCAGCAGCTTAAGGCAGGGGTCCCCTGAAGCTTTCTTT. Based on the CDR3 plus reference TRBV7-2 and TRBJ1-1, the full variable domain is GAGVSQSPSNKVTEKGKDVELRCDPISGHTALYWYRQSLGQGLEFLIYFQGNSAPDKSGLPSDRFSAERTGGSVSTLTIQRTQQEDSAVYLCASSLRQGSPEAFFGQGTRLTVV.

This clone was counted a few times. J is TRBJ1-4 and V is TRBV6-1, with 8 bases that match TRBD1. The germline CDR1 and CDR2 sequences are MNHNS and SASEGT. V was clipped by 3 bases and J by 2 bases; unmatched bases: 2. The CDR3 sequence is 15 residues long. The chain's CDR3 is CASSDRGPTNEKLFF. The CDR3, as DNA: TGTGCCAGCAGTGACAGGGGGCCCACTAATGAAAAACTGTTTTTT.

The chain combines TRBV7-9 with TRBJ1-1; TRBD1 might be the D (6 bases). V was trimmed by 3 bases and J by 10 bases, leaving 21 bases between them. Germline V gives CDR1 SEHNR, CDR2 FQNEAQ (reference sequence). The CDR3 is 15 amino acids. CDR3 amino acids: CASSLGAGTAGGAFF. CDR3 in DNA: TGTGCCAGCAGCTTGGGGGCCGGGACGGCGGGTGGAGCTTTCTTT.

J is TRBJ1-6 and V is TRBV7-9, with 7 bases aligning to TRBD1. The CDR3 loop spans 15 amino acids. With V trimmed by 4 bases and J by 3 bases, 3 bases remained unmatched. Germline V lookup: CDR1 SEHNR, CDR2 FQNEAQ (reference sequence). In DNA form, the CDR3 reads TGTGCCAGCAGCTACCGGGACAGCTATAATTCACCCCTCCACTTT. Protein product: CASSYRDSYNSPLHF. Filled out from reference TRBV7-9 and TRBJ1-6, the complete variable domain reads DTGVSQNPRHKITKRGQNVTFRCDPISEHNRLYWYRQTLGQGPEFLTYFQNEAQLEKSRLLSDRFSAERPKGSFSTLEIQRTEQGDSAMYLCASSYRDSYNSPLHFGNGTRLTVT.

This clone was seen a few times. This chain joins TRBV5-6 and TRBJ2-2; D not resolved. There are 13 residues in the CDR3. Looked up from germline, CDR1 is SGHDT and CDR2 is YYEEEE. The V gene lost 0 bases and the J gene lost 2 bases, with 2 bases spanning the gap. CDR3 DNA: TGTGCCAGCAGCTTGGTAAACACCGGGGAGCTGTTTTTT. This sequence encodes CASSLVNTGELFF.

The chain recombines TRBV4-1 with TRBJ1-3; tentatively, D is TRBD1 (5 bases). Germline V lookup: CDR1 MGHRA, CDR2 YSYEKL. The CDR3 contains 17 residues. Trimming pared 1 base from V and 4 bases from J, leaving 17 bases between. The chain's CDR3 is CASSQGVGGDDGNTIYF. CDR3 bases: TGCGCCAGCAGCCAAGGGGTGGGGGGTGACGACGGAAACACCATATATTTT.